The 11 T cell receptor beta chains reported below all come from one sample, sequenced in a study of regulatory T cells in long-lasting Graves disease. The authors built TCR beta libraries using iRepertoire HTBI primers and Arm-PCR of CDR3 regions. TCRdb reprocessed the multiplex PCR reads with MiXCR, giving one entry per CDR3 protein. Seen here are 550,000 to 700,000 distinct CDR3 sequences, about 16% observed once, and the top ten hold about 12%. Time point meaning: newly diagnosed GD, antithyroid drugs for less than 3 months. Scientists built the TCR library using RNA that was extracted from PBMCs. A further study also used this sample, focusing on T cells in Graves' hyperthyroidism and ophthalmopathy.

This sample comprised peripheral blood mononuclear cells (PBMCs), obtained at new diagnosis, from a patient treated with antithyroid drugs. The receptors originated from a man aged 18 to 35 with Graves disease.

This clonotype was seen many times. The CDR3 DNA reads as TGTGCCAGCAGTGAAGCGGGGGCCAAAAACATTCAGTACTTC. Translating it yields CASSEAGAKNIQYF. The V call is TRBV2, the J call TRBJ2-4; D gene unclear. The germline CDR1 and CDR2 sequences are SNHLY and FYNNEI. The CDR3 length is 14 residues. V dropped 0 bases and J dropped 1 base, with 4 bases sitting between them.

In its sample, this clonotype was seen many times. The genes are TRBV30 and TRBJ2-7, with TRBD2 matching over 8 bases. Trimming took 4 bases from V and 4 from J; bases not matched to a gene: 6. The germline CDR1 and CDR2 sequences are GTSNPN and SVGIG (reference sequence). The CDR3 is 13 residues long. In DNA form, the CDR3 reads TGTGCCTGGATAGAGCGGGAGCGGTACGAGCAGTACTTC. This translates into CAWIERERYEQYF.

The chain links TRBV30 to TRBJ2-7, with unresolved D. The CDR3 totals 13 residues. Looked up from germline, CDR1 is GTSNPN and CDR2 is SVGIG (reference sequence). Trimming shortened V by 1 base and J by 0 bases, and 7 bases separated the two germline ends. CDR3 nucleotide sequence: TGTGCCTGGAGTGAGGGATACTCCTACGAGCAGTACTTC. The encoded protein is CAWSEGYSYEQYF.

This clonotype was counted at least ten times. This chain connects TRBV20-1 to TRBJ2-7, with D perhaps TRBD1 or TRBD2 (5 bases each). Germline loops: CDR1 DFQATT, CDR2 SNEGSKA (reference sequence). Trimming removed 6 bases at V and 5 bases at J, with 5 bases between. The CDR3 totals 9 residues. CDR3 nucleotide sequence: TGCAGTGCGGGGGACGAGCAGTACTTC. It translates to CSAGDEQYF.

In its sample, this clonotype was seen a few times. The rearrangement links TRBV27 to TRBJ1-2, with D maybe TRBD1 (5 bases). The CDR3 spans 14 residues. Trimming took 5 bases from V and 4 from J, leaving 14 bases between them. Germline assignment: CDR1 MNHEY and CDR2 SMNVEV (reference sequence). The CDR3 sequence is CASSTRDLGYGYTF. For the CDR3, the DNA is TGTGCCAGCAGTACCCGGGACTTGGGCTATGGCTACACCTTC.

A word on this clonotype: A much more abundant neighbour one base away suggests this may be a read error. The rearrangement uses TRBV2 and TRBJ1-5; 7 positions match TRBD1. Germline V gene sequence: CDR1 SNHLY, CDR2 FYNNEI. The CDR3 contains 16 residues. CDR3 protein: CTSREAAKGADQPQHF. The CDR3 region has the DNA TGTACCAGCAGGGAGGCCGCTAAGGGGGCTGATCAGCCCCAGCATTTT.

The chain is built from TRBV10-3 and TRBJ2-7; 15 bases are a match to TRBD2. J was trimmed by 0 bases and V by 6 bases; bases with no gene match: 6. The CDR3 runs 17 residues. The V gene's germline CDR1 is ENHRY and CDR2 SYGVKD. The CDR3 reads CAIRGLAGGRTSYEQYF. The DNA for the CDR3 is TGTGCCATCAGGGGACTAGCGGGAGGTAGGACCTCCTACGAGCAGTACTTC.

This clonotype was observed at least ten times. The chain joins TRBV12-3 or TRBV12-4 to TRBJ1-4; 7 bases align to TRBD1. This CDR3 region has 15 residues. Losses at the gene ends were 5 bases for V and 8 bases for J; bases not matched to a gene: 11. The CDR3 loop is CASSQGTASIEKLFF. DNA for the CDR3: TGTGCCAGCAGTCAAGGGACAGCCTCTATCGAAAAACTGTTTTTT.

In its sample, this clonotype was seen many times. The chain has TRBV20-1 and TRBJ2-5, with D perhaps TRBD2 (5 bases). Germline values: CDR1 DFQATT, CDR2 SNEGSKA (reference sequence). This CDR3 comprises 13 residues. V lost 3 bases and J 5 bases, leaving 13 bases between the germline ends. CDR3 amino acids: CSASMGVRETQYF. CDR3 nucleotide sequence: TGCAGTGCTAGTATGGGAGTTAGGGAGACCCAGTACTTC.

The sample holds one count of this clonotype. With a much larger clone just one base away, this may be a read error. This chain's CDR3 is CASSSPGLAREQFF. The CDR3 nucleotides read TGTGCCAGCAGTTCCCCGGGACTAGCGCGCGAGCAGTTCTTC. The chain combines TRBV27 with TRBJ2-1; 10 bases fit TRBD2. The germline V gene has CDR1 MNHEY and CDR2 SMNVEV (reference sequence). V trimming: 4 bases; J trimming: 10 bases; junction bases outside the gene matches: 7. This CDR3 is 14 amino acids long.

This clonotype has ten or more counts. The chain couples TRBV24-1 to TRBJ1-2, with 10 bases lining up with TRBD1. The CDR3 sequence is 15 residues long. Germline values: CDR1 KGHDR, CDR2 SFDVKD. J lost 4 bases, V lost 3 bases, and 4 bases had no gene match. This CDR3 reads CATSDGTGDFYGYTF. The CDR3 region has the DNA TGTGCCACCAGTGATGGGACAGGGGACTTCTATGGCTACACCTTC.